This TCR beta chain was found in a study of ipilimumab plus nivolumab after autologous stem cell transplantation. Study-level points and caveats: Authors suggest TCR repertoire, Treg phenotype and gut microbiota support further study.

Germline V gives CDR1 GTSNPN, CDR2 SVGIG (reference sequence). This CDR3 comprises 12 residues. V was cut by 0 bases and J by 11 bases, with 12 bases left in between. Checkpoint therapy with ipilimumab 1 mg/kg began 14 to 28 days after transplant. Patients got 3 mg/kg IV nivolumab weeks 1, 4, 7, 10, then biweekly through week 26. This clone has just a few counts. What it recognizes is unknown. Sequenced by immunoSEQ multiplex PCR; TCRdb stores in-frame clones only, minus some. Found here are about 17,000 clones, more than 60% of them singletons; the top ten hold under 40%. The specimen was PBMCs, collected in a trial of ipilimumab plus nivolumab as post-transplant consolidation. J is TRBJ2-3 and V is TRBV30; D gene unclear. This clonotype was sampled from a male donor with diffuse large B-cell lymphoma. The CDR3 region has the DNA TGTGCCTGGAGTGTTGGGCCGATCAGGCAGTATTTT. Translating gives CAWSVGPIRQYF.